One sample yielded the 6 T cell receptor beta chains listed below, sequenced in a study of T cells in women clearing cervical HPV infection. Clones were sequenced by immunoSEQ multiplex PCR, and TCRdb holds only the in-frame ones, with some missing. The sample shows 25,000 to 40,000 clones, and approximately 4.5% sits with its ten largest clones. The sequencing input was blood buffy coat. These receptor sequences come from a woman aged 18-70 years with a cervical HPV16 infection that either progressed to CIN3+ or cleared (not recorded which).

Comments on this clone: The CDR3 end is not reached by the read, which stops 3 residues before it; the germline J gene fills it in. The genes are TRBV18 and TRBJ2-7, with 7 bases that match TRBD2. V lost 3 bases and J lost 2; bases outside the gene matches: 7. The germline gives CDR1 KGHSH, CDR2 LQKENI. The CDR3 spans 15 residues. This CDR3 is CASSPTGGGAYEQYF. The sequenced part of the CDR3 DNA is TGTGCCAGCTCACCGACCGGTGGGGGGGCCTACGAG.

As regards this clone: The missing CDR3 end, 3 residues past where the read stops, is filled in from the germline J gene. The V and J genes are TRBV5-1 and TRBJ1-1, with TRBD1 identical over 10 bases. With V trimmed by 4 bases and J by 3 bases, 18 bases remained unmatched. CDR1 and CDR2 (germline): SGHRS, YFSETQ. The CDR3 has 19 residues. Incomplete CDR3 DNA: TGCGCCAGCAGCCTAAACGGCCCCGGGACAGGGGCTCGGGACACTGAA. Protein product: CASSLNGPGTGARDTE. The entire CDR3 protein is CASSLNGPGTGARDTEAFF.

CDR3 DNA (partial): TGTGCCTGGAACCCAAAATTGGGCAATTCACCA. Its translation: CAWNPKLGNSP. The entire CDR3 reads CAWNPKLGNSPLFF. The chain couples TRBV30 to TRBJ1-4; D not certain. The read gets to within 3 residues of the CDR3 end, and the germline J gene fills in the rest. The CDR3 has 14 residues. Germline V lookup: CDR1 GTSNPN, CDR2 SVGIG (reference sequence).

In regard to this clone: The CDR3 extends 3 residues past the end of the read, so its final part is completed from the germline J gene. The rearrangement links TRBV19 to TRBJ2-1; D is perhaps TRBD1 or TRBD2 (6 bases each). The CDR3 covers 13 residues. Germline V gives CDR1 LNHDA, CDR2 SQIVND (reference sequence). Trimming removed 5 bases at V and 4 bases at J, with 9 bases between. The CDR3 DNA, read in part, is TGTGCCAGTAGTTGGAGGGGGTACAATGAG. Its protein is CASSWRGYNE. The CDR3 in its entirety is CASSWRGYNEQFF.

To note about this clone: The same CDR3 also results from other DNA sequences found in this sample. CDR3 DNA (partial): TGCAGTGCGACAGGTGAGGAGCCCTACGAG. Amino acid sequence: CSATGEEPYE. The whole CDR3 is CSATGEEPYEQYF. This chain connects TRBV20-1 to TRBJ2-7, with a tentative D call TRBD1 (6 bases). The read ends 3 residues shy of where the CDR3 ends; the end is completed using the germline J gene. V was pared by 6 bases and J by 2 bases, with 14 bases between. The CDR3 is made up of 13 amino acids. CDR1 and CDR2 (germline): DFQATT, SNEGSKA (reference sequence).

A word on this clone: Sequencing ends 3 residues short of the CDR3 end; the germline J gene provides the rest. Other DNA sequences in this specimen translate into the identical CDR3. The chain couples TRBV18 to TRBJ2-1; D is possibly TRBD1 (5 bases). V was shortened by 0 bases and J by 5 bases, with 11 bases between the two germline ends. The CDR3 sequence is 15 residues long. Germline lookup yields CDR1 KGHSH and CDR2 LQKENI. The CDR3 sequence is CASSPPGRRDNEQFF. CDR3 DNA, as far as it was read: TGTGCCAGCTCACCACCCGGTCGCAGGGACAATGAG.